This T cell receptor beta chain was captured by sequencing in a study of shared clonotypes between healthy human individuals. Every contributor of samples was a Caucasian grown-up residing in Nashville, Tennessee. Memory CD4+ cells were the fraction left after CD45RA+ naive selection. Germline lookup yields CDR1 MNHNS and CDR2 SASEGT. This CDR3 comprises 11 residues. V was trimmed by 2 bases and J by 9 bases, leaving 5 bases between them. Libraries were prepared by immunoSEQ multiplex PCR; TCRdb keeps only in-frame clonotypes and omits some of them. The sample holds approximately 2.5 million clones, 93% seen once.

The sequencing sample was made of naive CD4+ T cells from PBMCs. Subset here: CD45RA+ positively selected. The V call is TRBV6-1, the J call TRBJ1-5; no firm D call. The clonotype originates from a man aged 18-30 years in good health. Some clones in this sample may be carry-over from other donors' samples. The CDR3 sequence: CASSERGPQHF. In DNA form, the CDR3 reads TGTGCCAGCAGTGAAAGAGGGCCCCAGCATTTT.